Listed below are T cell receptor beta chains from one sample, sequenced in a study of cytomegalovirus exposure and HLA in healthy donors. Clones were sequenced by immunoSEQ multiplex PCR, and TCRdb holds only the in-frame ones, with some missing. Here the sample spans about 85,000 clones, about 80% being singletons. Sequencing was carried out using PBMCs. The receptors derive from a man aged 50 to 60 in good health and CMV-seropositive. Each CDR3 is given with its conserved first and last residue. Fields, in order: D gene, J gene, V gene, clone size, CDR3 DNA, CDR3 protein. D genes are given only for firm matches. Some rows have no size entry. The others give once, few or many, or a class for an expanded clone.

-,TRBJ1-1,TRBV6-5,-,TGTGCCAGCGCGGGGAGGGTGAACACTGAAGCTTTCTTT,CASAGRVNTEAFF
TRBD2,TRBJ2-7,TRBV2,-,TGTGCCAGCAGTGTGGTTACTAGCGGCTCCTACGAGCAGTACTTC,CASSVVTSGSYEQYF
TRBD1,TRBJ1-2,TRBV7-3,few,TGTGCCAGCAGCTTAGAGGGACAGGGTCTATATGGCTACACCTTC,CASSLEGQGLYGYTF
-,TRBJ2-1,TRBV19,-,TGTGCCAGTAGTATATTCGATGAGCAGTTCTTC,CASSIFDEQFF
TRBD1,TRBJ1-1,TRBV11-2,few,TGTGCCAGCAGGGCTGACAGGGTGAACACTGAAGCTTTCTTT,CASRADRVNTEAFF
TRBD1,TRBJ2-1,TRBV18,-,TGTGCCAGCTCACCACGGACAGGGGGTTACAATGAGCAGTTCTTC,CASSPRTGGYNEQFF
TRBD1,TRBJ2-7,TRBV7-2,-,TGTGCCAGCAGCTCGAGGACAGGGGGCTTCTACGAGCAGTACTTC,CASSSRTGGFYEQYF
TRBD2,TRBJ2-1,TRBV7-2,-,TGTGCCAGCAGGCCCGGGACTAGCGGGGAGCAGTTCTTC,CASRPGTSGEQFF
-,TRBJ1-1,TRBV28,-,TGTGCCAGCAGTTTAATCAGGACTGAAGCTTTCTTT,CASSLIRTEAFF
-,TRBJ2-3,TRBV6-1,few,TGTGCCAGCTTAGGACAGTCTTACACAGATACGCAGTATTTT,CASLGQSYTDTQYF
TRBD2,TRBJ2-7,TRBV7-8,-,TGTGCCAGCAGTCCTAGACTAGCGGGGGTCCGGGACGAGCAGTACTTC,CASSPRLAGVRDEQYF
-,TRBJ2-1,TRBV28,-,TGTGCCAGCAGTTTATCCGGCGGCAATGAGCAGTTCTTC,CASSLSGGNEQFF